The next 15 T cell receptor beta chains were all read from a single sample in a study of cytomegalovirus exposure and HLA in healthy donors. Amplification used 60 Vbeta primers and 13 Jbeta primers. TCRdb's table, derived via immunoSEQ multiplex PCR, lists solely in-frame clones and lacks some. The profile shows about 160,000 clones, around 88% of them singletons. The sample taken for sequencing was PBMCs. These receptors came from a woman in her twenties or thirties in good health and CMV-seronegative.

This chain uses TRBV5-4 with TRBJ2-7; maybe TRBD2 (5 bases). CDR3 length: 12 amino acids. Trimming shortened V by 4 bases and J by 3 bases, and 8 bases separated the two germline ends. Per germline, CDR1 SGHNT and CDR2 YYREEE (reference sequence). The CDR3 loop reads CASSRDHYEQYF. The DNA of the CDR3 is TGTGCCAGCAGCCGGGATCACTACGAGCAGTACTTC. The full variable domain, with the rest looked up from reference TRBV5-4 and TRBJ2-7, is ETGVTQSPTHLIKTRGQQVTLRCSSQSGHNTVSWYQQALGQGPQFIFQYYREEENGRGNFPPRFSGLQFPNYSSELNVNALELDDSALYLCASSRDHYEQYFGPGTRLTVT.

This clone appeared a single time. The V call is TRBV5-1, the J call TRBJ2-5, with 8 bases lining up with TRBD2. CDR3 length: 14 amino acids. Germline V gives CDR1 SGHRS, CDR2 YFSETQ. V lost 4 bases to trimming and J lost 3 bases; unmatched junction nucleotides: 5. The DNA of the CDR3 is TGCGCCAGCAGCGCCAATAGCGGGGAAGAGACCCAGTACTTC. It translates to CASSANSGEETQYF.

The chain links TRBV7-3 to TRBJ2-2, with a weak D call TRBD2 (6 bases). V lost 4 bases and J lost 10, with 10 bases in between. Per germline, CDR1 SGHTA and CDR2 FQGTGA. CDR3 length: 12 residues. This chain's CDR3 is CASSSRREELFF. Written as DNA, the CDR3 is TGTGCCAGCAGCTCCAGGCGGGAGGAGCTGTTTTTT. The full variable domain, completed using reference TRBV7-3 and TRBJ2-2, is GAGVSQTPSNKVTEKGKYVELRCDPISGHTALYWYRQSLGQGPEFLIYFQGTGAADDSGLPNDRFFAVRPEGSVSTLKIQRTERGDSAVYLCASSSRREELFFGEGSRLTVL.

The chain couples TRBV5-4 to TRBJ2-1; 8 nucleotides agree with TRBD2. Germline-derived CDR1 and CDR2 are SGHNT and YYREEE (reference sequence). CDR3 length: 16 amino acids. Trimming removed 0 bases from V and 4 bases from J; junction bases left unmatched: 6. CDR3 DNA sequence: TGTGCCAGCAGCTTGGACGGGAGGGCCGGTTACAATGAGCAGTTCTTC. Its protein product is CASSLDGRAGYNEQFF.

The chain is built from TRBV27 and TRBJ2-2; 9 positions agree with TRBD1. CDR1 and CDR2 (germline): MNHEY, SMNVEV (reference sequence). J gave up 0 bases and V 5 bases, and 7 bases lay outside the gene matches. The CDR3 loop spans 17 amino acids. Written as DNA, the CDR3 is TGTGCCAGCAGTCCCATAAGGACAGGGGCGAACACCGGGGAGCTGTTTTTT. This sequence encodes CASSPIRTGANTGELFF.

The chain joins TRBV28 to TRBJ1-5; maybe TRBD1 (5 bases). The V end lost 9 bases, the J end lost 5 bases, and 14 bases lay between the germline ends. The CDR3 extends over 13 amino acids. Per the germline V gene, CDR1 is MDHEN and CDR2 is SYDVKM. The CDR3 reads CASLPAGDQPQHF. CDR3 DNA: TGTGCCAGTCTGCCGGCGGGGGATCAGCCCCAGCATTTT.

CDR3 bases: TGCGCCAGCAGCCACACCGACGGGGGCAGGGGGAGAGAGACCCAGTACTTC. It specifies CASSHTDGGRGRETQYF. The chain recombines TRBV4-1 with TRBJ2-5; D may be TRBD1 (7 bases). The CDR3 spans 17 residues. From germline, CDR1 is MGHRA and CDR2 YSYEKL. The V end lost 3 bases, the J end lost 4 bases, and 21 bases lay between the germline ends.

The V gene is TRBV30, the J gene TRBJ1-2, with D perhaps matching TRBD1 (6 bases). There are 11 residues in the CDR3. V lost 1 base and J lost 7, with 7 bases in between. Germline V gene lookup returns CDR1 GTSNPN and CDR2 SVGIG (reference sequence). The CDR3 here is CAWSEGVGYTF. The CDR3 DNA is TGTGCCTGGAGTGAGGGGGTTGGCTACACCTTC.

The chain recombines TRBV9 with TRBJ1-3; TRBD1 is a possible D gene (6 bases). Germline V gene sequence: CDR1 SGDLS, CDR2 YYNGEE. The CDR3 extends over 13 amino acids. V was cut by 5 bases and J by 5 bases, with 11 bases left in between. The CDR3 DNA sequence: TGTGCCAGCAGAGGGGGGGACCGAAACACCATATATTTT. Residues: CASRGGDRNTIYF.

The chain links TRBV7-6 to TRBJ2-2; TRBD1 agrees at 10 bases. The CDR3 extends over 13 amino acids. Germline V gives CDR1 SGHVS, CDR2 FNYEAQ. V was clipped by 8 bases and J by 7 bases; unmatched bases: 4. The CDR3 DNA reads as TGTGCCAGCGGACAGGGGGATAACGGGGAGCTGTTTTTT. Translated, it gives CASGQGDNGELFF.

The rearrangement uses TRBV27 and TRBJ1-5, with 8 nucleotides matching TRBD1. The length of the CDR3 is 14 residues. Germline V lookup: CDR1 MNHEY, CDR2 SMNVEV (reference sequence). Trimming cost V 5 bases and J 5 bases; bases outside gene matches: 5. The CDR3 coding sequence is TGTGCCAGCAGTGAAGACAGGGGCTATCAGCCCCAGCATTTT. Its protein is CASSEDRGYQPQHF.

CDR3 DNA sequence: TGTGCCAGCAGCTTTGGACAGAAAAATCAGCCCCAGCATTTT. This translates into CASSFGQKNQPQHF. This sequence joins TRBV7-2 and TRBJ1-5; D is possibly TRBD1 (6 bases). Between the trimmed V and J ends, which lost 3 bases and 4 bases, there was a span of 10 bases. Germline assignment: CDR1 SGHTA and CDR2 FQGNSA. This CDR3 comprises 14 residues.

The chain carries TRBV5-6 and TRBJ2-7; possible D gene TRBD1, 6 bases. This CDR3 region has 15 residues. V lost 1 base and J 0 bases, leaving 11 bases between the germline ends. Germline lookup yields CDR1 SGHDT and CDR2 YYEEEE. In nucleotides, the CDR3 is TGTGCCAGCAGCTTGAGGGGGACCCTCTCCTACGAGCAGTACTTC. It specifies CASSLRGTLSYEQYF.

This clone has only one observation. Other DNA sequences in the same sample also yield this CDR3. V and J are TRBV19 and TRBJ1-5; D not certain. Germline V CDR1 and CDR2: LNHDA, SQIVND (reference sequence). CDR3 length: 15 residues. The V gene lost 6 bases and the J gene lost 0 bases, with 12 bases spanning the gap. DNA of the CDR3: TGTGCCAGTAGAAGGACTGACTATAGCAATCAGCCCCAGCATTTT. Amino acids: CASRRTDYSNQPQHF.

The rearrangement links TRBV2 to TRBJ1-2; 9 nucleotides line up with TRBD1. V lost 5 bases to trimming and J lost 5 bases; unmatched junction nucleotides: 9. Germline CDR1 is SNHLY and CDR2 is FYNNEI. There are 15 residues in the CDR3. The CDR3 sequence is CASSLRRTGDYGYTF. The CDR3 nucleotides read TGTGCCAGCAGTCTCCGCCGGACAGGGGATTATGGCTACACCTTC.